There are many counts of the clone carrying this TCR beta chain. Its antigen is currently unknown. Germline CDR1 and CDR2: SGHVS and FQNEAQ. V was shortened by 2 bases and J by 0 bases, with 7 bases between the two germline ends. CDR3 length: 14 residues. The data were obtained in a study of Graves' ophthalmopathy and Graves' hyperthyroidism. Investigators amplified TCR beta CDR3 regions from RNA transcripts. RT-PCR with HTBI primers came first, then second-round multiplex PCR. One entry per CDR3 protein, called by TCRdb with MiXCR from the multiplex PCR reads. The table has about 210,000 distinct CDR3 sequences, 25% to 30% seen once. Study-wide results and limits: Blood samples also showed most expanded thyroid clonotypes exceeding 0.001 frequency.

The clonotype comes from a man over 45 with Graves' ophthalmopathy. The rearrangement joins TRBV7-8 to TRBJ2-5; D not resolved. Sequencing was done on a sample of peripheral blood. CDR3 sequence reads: CASSLMRYQETQYF. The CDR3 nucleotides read TGTGCCAGCAGCTTAATGAGATACCAAGAGACCCAGTACTTC.